These T cell receptor beta chains were read from a single sample in a study of blood T cells in healthy people across ages. A single record per CDR3 protein comes from TCRdb applying MiXCR to the 5' RACE reads. The sample contains more than 650,000 distinct CDR3 sequences, around a fifth of which appear only once. Input material: blood. The receptor set was obtained from a man aged 70-80 years in good health. CDR3s include the opening cysteine and the closing phenylalanine or tryptophan. The D gene is left open where the match is weak. Size tells how often a clone was seen (once, few, many) or the class of an expanded clone, and some rows leave it out.

d_call | j_call | clone_size | v_call | cdr3_aa | cdr3_nt
- | TRBJ2-3 | - | TRBV13 | CASSPTFDGDTDTQYF | TGTGCCAGCAGCCCAACCTTTGACGGGGACACAGATACGCAGTATTTT
TRBD1 | TRBJ2-7 | - | TRBV19 | CASSFIGQGGDEQYF | TGTGCCAGTAGTTTTATTGGACAGGGAGGAGACGAGCAGTACTTC
TRBD1 | TRBJ2-1 | many | TRBV7-8 | CASSLAYRGPYNEQFF | TGTGCCAGCAGCTTAGCGTACAGGGGCCCCTACAATGAGCAGTTCTTC
- | TRBJ1-2 | - | TRBV29-1 | CSVVRSRGYTF | TGCAGCGTTGTCAGGTCCCGGGGCTACACCTTC
TRBD1 | TRBJ2-5 | many | TRBV20-1 | CSARVFTGGRRQETQYF | TGCAGTGCTAGAGTTTTTACAGGGGGTCGGCGCCAAGAGACCCAGTACTTC
- | TRBJ2-5 | many | TRBV9 | CASSMAGVQETQYF | TGTGCCAGCAGCATGGCAGGGGTGCAAGAGACCCAGTACTTC
- | TRBJ2-5 | few | TRBV10-3 | CAVSDLRSGLEETQYF | TGTGCCGTCAGTGACCTGAGAAGCGGGCTAGAAGAGACCCAGTACTTC
- | TRBJ2-7 | many | TRBV12-3/TRBV12-4 | CASSLVRYEQYF | TGTGCCAGCAGTTTAGTGCGGTACGAGCAGTACTTC
TRBD1 | TRBJ1-2 | - | TRBV7-2 | CASSRALDRTPYGYTF | TGTGCCAGCAGCCGTGCCTTGGACAGGACTCCCTATGGCTACACCTTC
- | TRBJ2-2 | - | TRBV7-6 | CASSPARGNTGELFF | TGTGCCAGCAGCCCGGCCCGGGGGAACACCGGGGAGCTGTTTTTT
TRBD2 | TRBJ2-3 | few | TRBV12-3/TRBV12-4 | CASSLLLTSGMTDTQYF | TGTGCCAGCAGTTTACTGTTAACTAGCGGGATGACAGATACGCAGTATTTT
- | TRBJ1-2 | many | TRBV5-1 | CASSSGEDYGYTF | TGCGCCAGCAGCTCCGGGGAGGACTATGGCTACACCTTC
- | TRBJ2-5 | few | TRBV19 | CASSMGEGGQETQYF | TGTGCCAGTAGTATGGGGGAGGGGGGACAAGAGACCCAGTACTTC
TRBD1 | TRBJ2-1 | - | TRBV28 | CASRSGTVYNEQFF | TGTGCCAGCAGATCCGGGACAGTATACAATGAGCAGTTCTTC
- | TRBJ2-1 | - | TRBV11-2 | CASSLNSVNEQFF | TGTGCCAGCAGCTTAAATTCAGTGAATGAGCAGTTCTTC
- | TRBJ2-5 | - | TRBV5-4 | CASSGPGPKETQYF | TGTGCCAGCAGCGGGCCGGGACCTAAAGAGACCCAGTACTTC
- | TRBJ2-3 | - | TRBV20-1 | CSATLGPNTDTQYF | TGCAGTGCAACACTAGGGCCGAACACAGATACGCAGTATTTT
TRBD2 | TRBJ2-3 | - | TRBV7-2 | CASSPTGTSGTDTQYF | TGTGCCAGCAGCCCCACCGGGACTAGCGGCACAGATACGCAGTATTTT
- | TRBJ2-1 | once | TRBV7-9 | CASSFPAQGNEQFF | TGTGCCAGCAGCTTCCCAGCGCAGGGAAATGAGCAGTTCTTC
- | TRBJ2-1 | few | TRBV6-1 | CASSGRRFSRGQFF | TGTGCCAGCAGTGGTCGTAGGTTTTCTAGGGGGCAGTTCTTC
TRBD1 | TRBJ2-7 | - | TRBV10-3 | CAINRDRGFNEQYF | TGTGCCATCAATAGGGACAGGGGGTTCAACGAGCAGTACTTC
- | TRBJ2-3 | - | TRBV11-2 | CATTWGLSTDTQYF | TGTGCCACCACCTGGGGCCTAAGCACAGATACGCAGTATTTT
- | TRBJ1-4 | - | TRBV18 | CASSMVSNEKLFF | TGTGCCAGCTCAATGGTATCTAATGAAAAACTGTTTTTT
TRBD1 | TRBJ2-1 | - | TRBV7-2 | CASSLAPGQIYNEQFF | TGTGCCAGCAGCTTAGCTCCGGGACAGATCTACAATGAGCAGTTCTTC
TRBD2 | TRBJ2-1 | - | TRBV20-1 | CSARDQLAGGYNEQFF | TGCAGTGCTAGAGATCAACTTGCGGGGGGTTACAATGAGCAGTTCTTC
- | TRBJ2-1 | - | TRBV18 | CASSPTGDNEQFF | TGTGCCAGCTCACCAACCGGTGACAATGAGCAGTTCTTC
- | TRBJ1-1 | - | TRBV9 | CASSLTPGDEAFF | TGTGCCAGCAGCTTGACTCCCGGGGACGAAGCTTTCTTT
- | TRBJ1-1 | - | TRBV24-1 | CATSDLENTEAFF | TGTGCCACCAGTGATTTGGAGAACACTGAAGCTTTCTTT
TRBD2 | TRBJ2-7 | few | TRBV10-2 | CASTPGTSGGGVYEQYF | TGCGCCAGTACGCCCGGGACTAGCGGGGGGGGAGTCTACGAGCAGTACTTC
TRBD2 | TRBJ2-1 | few | TRBV11-3 | CASSLTWGGSVPYNEQFF | TGTGCCAGCAGCTTAACATGGGGCGGGAGTGTCCCCTACAATGAGCAGTTCTTC
- | TRBJ1-5 | - | TRBV25-1 | CASSESGEGQPQHF | TGTGCCAGCAGTGAATCCGGGGAAGGCCAGCCCCAGCATTTT
- | TRBJ1-1 | - | TRBV18 | CASSPLDRRTEAFF | TGTGCCAGCTCACCTTTAGACAGGCGAACTGAAGCTTTCTTT
- | TRBJ1-1 | - | TRBV5-1 | CASSARDTEAFF | TGCGCCAGCAGCGCCCGGGACACTGAAGCTTTCTTT
- | TRBJ2-2 | - | TRBV20-1 | CSASKTPGHNTGELFF | TGCAGTGCTAGCAAAACCCCGGGCCATAACACCGGGGAGCTGTTTTTT
TRBD2 | TRBJ2-3 | - | TRBV20-1 | CSAKGLATKTTSTDTQYF | TGCAGTGCTAAGGGACTAGCGACAAAAACCACTAGCACAGATACGCAGTATTTT
- | TRBJ2-3 | - | TRBV7-2 | CASTISRGSTDTQYF | TGTGCCAGCACCATCAGTAGGGGAAGCACAGATACGCAGTATTTT
- | TRBJ2-4 | - | TRBV24-1 | CATSVGGRQNIQYF | TGTGCCACCTCTGTGGGGGGCAGGCAAAACATTCAGTACTTC
- | TRBJ2-3 | many | TRBV6-1 | CASSYQTDTQYF | TGTGCCAGCAGCTACCAGACAGATACGCAGTATTTT
- | TRBJ1-5 | - | TRBV9 | CASSVGGGEQPQHF | TGTGCCAGCAGCGTAGGCGGAGGGGAACAGCCCCAGCATTTT
TRBD1 | TRBJ2-3 | few | TRBV5-6 | CASSSDRGEDTQYF | TGTGCCAGCAGCTCTGACAGGGGTGAAGATACGCAGTATTTT
- | TRBJ1-1 | - | TRBV5-1 | CASSLEVIANTEAFF | TGCGCCAGCAGCTTGGAAGTTATCGCGAACACTGAAGCTTTCTTT
TRBD1 | TRBJ1-4 | few | TRBV15 | CATSRPTGASEKLFF | TGTGCCACCAGCAGGCCGACAGGGGCGAGTGAAAAACTGTTTTTT